This T cell receptor (beta chain) was captured in a study of OX40 agonist ivuxolimab in advanced cancers. Broadly, across the study: Ivuxolimab was an agonistic, fully human IgG2 monoclonal antibody directed against OX40 (CD134), a costimulatory receptor. Intravenous ivuxolimab was administered to patients every 2 weeks at six dose levels: 0.01, 0.1, 0.3, 1.5, 3 and 10 mg/kg. Among the roughly 52 dose-escalation patients, 19 had hepatocellular carcinoma, roughly 15 melanoma, 9 renal cell carcinoma and 9 head and neck cancer. The dose-escalation cohort was over 70% male with a mean age of around 64 years, ranging from roughly 23 to 80. Prior anti-PD-1, anti-PD-L1 or anti-CTLA-4 therapy was permitted, and checkpoint inhibitors had been received by 30% to 40% of dose-escalation patients. Partial responses were achieved by three dose-escalation patients, of whom one had hepatocellular carcinoma and two had cutaneous melanoma. Peripheral TCRbeta sequencing aimed to test whether ivuxolimab altered TCR sequence diversity and caused clonal T-cell expansion. The paper covers the monotherapy dose-escalation part of the phase I ivuxolimab trial, which included N of about 50 patients.

Genomic DNA was isolated from the sorted cells so that the TCRbeta CDR3 region could be sequenced. The immunoSEQ Assay was used to sequence the TCRbeta CDR3 regions. Entries here come from immuneACCESS through TCRdb and include only in-frame sequences with V and J called. Some clones fail to appear in such tables; in the studies checked, an unresolved V gene covers under half of the shortfall, and the cause of the remainder is unknown. This sample has some 77,000 clones in its table, and more than 85% of those were observed once. 0.85% to 1.4% of the sample rests with the top ten. From a lookup of the germline V gene, CDR1 and CDR2 are SGHTA and FQGNSA. At the junction V is shortened by 6 bases and J by 5 bases; bases outside the gene matches: 5. Counted from cysteine to phenylalanine, this CDR3 has 14 amino acids. The sequence is cut down to CDR3 DNA, 42 bases in frame from base 1. A word on this clone: What antigen it recognizes has not been identified. No base quality information exists; no much larger clone differs at one position.

Patients with autoimmune disease history or receiving systemic immunosuppression were excluded from the trial. Peripheral blood for TCR sequencing was collected from all dose cohorts at baseline, on cycle 4 day 1, and on cycle 7 day 1. The samples were taken from a phase I, first-in-human, multicenter, open-label dose-escalation trial of ivuxolimab. Adults with locally advanced or metastatic melanoma, renal cell, hepatocellular, or head and neck squamous cell carcinoma were enrolled in the trial. Before TCR sequencing, CD4+ T cells and CD8+ T cells from peripheral blood were sorted into separate populations. Paper-wide results and their limitations: Low levels of normalized T-cell clonal expansion were also seen in some patients who did not respond. In the 0.1-3.0 mg/kg groups, partial responders had among the lowest normalized peripheral clonal expansion, particularly in CD8+ T cells. The antigen specificity of the clonally expanded peripheral T cells was not determined. Clonal expansion of both CD4+ and CD8+ blood T cells was observed from baseline to week 6 at doses 0.1 to 3.0 mg/kg. After ivuxolimab, CD8+ T cells had more expanded clones than CD4+ T cells on average.

This sequence was found in an adult with an advanced solid tumor such as melanoma, head and neck, liver or kidney cancer. The sequence is built from TRBV7-2 and TRBJ1-5; 9 middle bases align to TRBD1. Specimen: CD4+ or CD8+ T cells sorted from blood, collected in a trial of the OX40 agonist ivuxolimab. The sequenced DNA: TGTGCCAGCAGTACCACAGGGGGCTATCAGCCCCAGCATTTT. Its product reads: CASSTTGGYQPQHF.